One T cell receptor (beta chain) is described in this entry. Its antigen is unidentified. As for treatment: around 19 received Ad26.COV2.S at low or high dose, single or two shots; 5 received placebo; per-sample allocation not given. Samples were taken on day 63 after the first vaccine or placebo injection. An adult aged 18-55 years in Boston served as the donor. Repertoires were generated with immunoSEQ multiplex PCR, while TCRdb's copy carries only in-frame clones and drops some. The sample includes about half a million clones, 80% to 90% of them seen just once. The record originates from a study of Ad26.COV2.S vaccination and SARS-CoV-2 variants. Regarding the study as a whole: Placebo and vaccine recipients had non-spike TCR breadth that was similar.

The starting material was peripheral blood, obtained in a trial of Ad26.COV2.S vaccine versus placebo. The clonotype was recovered from a person aged 18-65 years who received the Ad26.COV2.S COVID-19 vaccine or a placebo.

The CDR3 protein is CASSPLRGVNTGELFF. In DNA, the CDR3 is TGTGCCAGCAGCCCCCTGCGGGGTGTGAACACCGGGGAGCTGTTTTTT. The chain has TRBV11-2 and TRBJ2-2, with D possibly matching TRBD2 (6 bases). Per germline, CDR1 SGHAT and CDR2 FQNNGV. V was pared by 5 bases and J by 1 base, with 14 bases between. The CDR3 length is 16 residues.